This T cell receptor beta chain came from a study of blood T cells in healthy people across ages. Overall study results and limits: Leaving the PBMCs unsorted stopped any conclusive comparison of naive versus antigen-experienced cells.

Total RNA, at least 5 micrograms per sample, came from PBMCs. This clonotype was observed a handful of times. The antigen remains undetermined. Looked up from germline, CDR1 is DFQATT and CDR2 is SNEGSKA (reference sequence). This CDR3 has 17 amino acids. V dropped 2 bases and J dropped 6; count of bases not matched to a gene: 10. Alongside a J-beta primer mix, a sample-barcoded 5' primer served in a second PCR lasting roughly 7 to 11 cycles. MiXCR, run by TCRdb on the 5' RACE reads, gives a single entry per CDR3 protein. This sample has fewer than 800,000 distinct CDR3 sequences, with about 52% found just once.

Sample: blood. This TCR was sampled from a woman in her sixties or seventies in good health. The V gene is TRBV20-1, the J gene TRBJ2-1, with 13 bases that match TRBD2. The DNA for the CDR3 is TGCAGTGCTAGATTAGGGACTAGCGGGACGGCAACCAATGAGCAGTTCTTC. It is translated as CSARLGTSGTATNEQFF.